The clone carrying this T cell receptor (beta chain) has at least ten counts. The data were taken from a study of neurological immune-mediated disorders. The time point: longitudinal time-point 3. TCRdb independently ran MiXCR on the 5' RACE reads; one entry per CDR3 protein. The sample gives 84,000 or so distinct CDR3 sequences, approximately 4.6% of which show up once; 5.7% is in the top ten. The clonotype comes from a woman aged 55 to 70 with multiple sclerosis. The sequenced sample consisted of PBMCs.

For the CDR3, the DNA is TGTGCCAGCAGTTTAGCGGGGGACACAGATACGCAGTATTTT. Translated: CASSLAGDTDTQYF. The chain recombines TRBV27 with TRBJ2-3; 7 nucleotides agree with TRBD2. Germline trimming cut 2 bases from V and 2 bases from J; bases unmatched to any gene: 1. The CDR3 is made up of 14 amino acids. Germline V CDR1 and CDR2: MNHEY, SMNVEV (reference sequence).